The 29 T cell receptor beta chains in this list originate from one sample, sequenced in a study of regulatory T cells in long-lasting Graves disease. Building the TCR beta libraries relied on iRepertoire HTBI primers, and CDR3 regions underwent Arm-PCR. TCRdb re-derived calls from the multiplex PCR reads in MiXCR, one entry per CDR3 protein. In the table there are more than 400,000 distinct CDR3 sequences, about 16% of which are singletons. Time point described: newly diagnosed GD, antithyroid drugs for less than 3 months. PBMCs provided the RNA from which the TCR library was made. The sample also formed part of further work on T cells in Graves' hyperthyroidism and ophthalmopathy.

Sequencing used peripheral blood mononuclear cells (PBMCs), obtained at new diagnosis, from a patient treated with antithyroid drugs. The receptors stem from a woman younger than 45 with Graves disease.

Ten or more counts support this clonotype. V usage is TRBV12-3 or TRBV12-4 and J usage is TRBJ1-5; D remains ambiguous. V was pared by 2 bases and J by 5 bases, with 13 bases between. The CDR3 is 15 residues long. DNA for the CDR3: TGTGCCAGCAGTTTATTCCGGATGTTATATCAGCCCCAGCATTTT. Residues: CASSLFRMLYQPQHF.

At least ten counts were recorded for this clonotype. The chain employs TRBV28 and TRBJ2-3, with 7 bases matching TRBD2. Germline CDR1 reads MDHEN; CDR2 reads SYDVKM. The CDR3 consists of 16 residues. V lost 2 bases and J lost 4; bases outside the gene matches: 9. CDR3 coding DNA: TGTGCCAGCAGTTTACTAGCGGAGATGGGTCCAGATACGCAGTATTTT. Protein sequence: CASSLLAEMGPDTQYF.

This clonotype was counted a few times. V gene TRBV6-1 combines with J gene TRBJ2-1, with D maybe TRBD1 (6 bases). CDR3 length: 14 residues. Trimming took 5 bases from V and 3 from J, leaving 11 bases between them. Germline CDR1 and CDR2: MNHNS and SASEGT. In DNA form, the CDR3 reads TGTGCCAGCAGTCCCTTAGGGGGCTACAATGAGCAGTTCTTC. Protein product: CASSPLGGYNEQFF.

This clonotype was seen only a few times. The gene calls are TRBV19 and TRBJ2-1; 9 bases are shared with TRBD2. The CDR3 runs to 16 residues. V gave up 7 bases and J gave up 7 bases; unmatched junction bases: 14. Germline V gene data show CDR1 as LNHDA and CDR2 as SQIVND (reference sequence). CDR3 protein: CASTIRRSGSNNEQFF. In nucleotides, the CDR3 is TGTGCCAGTACCATAAGGCGTAGCGGGAGTAATAATGAGCAGTTCTTC.

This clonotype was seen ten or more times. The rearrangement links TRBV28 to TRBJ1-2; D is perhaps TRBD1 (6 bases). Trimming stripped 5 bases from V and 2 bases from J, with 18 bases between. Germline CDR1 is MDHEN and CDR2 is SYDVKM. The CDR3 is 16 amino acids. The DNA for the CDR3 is TGTGCCAGCAGTGCAAGCTACGGAGGACAGAACTATGGCTACACCTTC. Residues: CASSASYGGQNYGYTF.

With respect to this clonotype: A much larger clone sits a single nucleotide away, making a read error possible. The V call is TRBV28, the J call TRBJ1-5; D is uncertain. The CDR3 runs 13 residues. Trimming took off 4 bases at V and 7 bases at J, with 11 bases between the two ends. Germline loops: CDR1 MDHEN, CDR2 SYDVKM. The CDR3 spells CASSWAGRQPQHF. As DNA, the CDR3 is TGTGCCAGCAGTTGGGCAGGTAGACAGCCCCAGCATTTT.

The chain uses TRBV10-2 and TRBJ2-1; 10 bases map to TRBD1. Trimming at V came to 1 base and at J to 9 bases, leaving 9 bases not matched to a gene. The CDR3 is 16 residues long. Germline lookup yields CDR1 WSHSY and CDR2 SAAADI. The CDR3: CASSEWDRGDNIEQFF. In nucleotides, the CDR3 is TGCGCCAGCAGTGAGTGGGACAGGGGAGATAATATTGAGCAGTTCTTC.

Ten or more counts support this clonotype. The DNA for the CDR3 is TGCAGTGCTCGCCACCGGGAATTCGGGGAGACCCAGTACTTC. Protein: CSARHREFGETQYF. The chain carries TRBV20-1 and TRBJ2-5, with D possibly matching TRBD2 (5 bases). The CDR3 spans 14 residues. V lost 5 bases and J lost 5, with 18 bases in between. CDR1 is DFQATT, CDR2 SNEGSKA, per germline (reference sequence).

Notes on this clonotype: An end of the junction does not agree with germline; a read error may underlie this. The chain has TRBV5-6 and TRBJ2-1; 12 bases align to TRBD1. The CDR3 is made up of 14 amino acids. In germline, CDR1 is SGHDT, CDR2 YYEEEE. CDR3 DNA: TGTGCCAGCAGCTCGGGACAGGGGGCTCGTGAGCAGATCTTC. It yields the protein CASSSGQGAREQIF.

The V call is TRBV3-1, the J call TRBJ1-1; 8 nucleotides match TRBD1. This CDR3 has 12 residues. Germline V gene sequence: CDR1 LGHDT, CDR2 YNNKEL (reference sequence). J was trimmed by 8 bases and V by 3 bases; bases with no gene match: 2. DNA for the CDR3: TGTGCCAGCAGCCAGCAGGGGGCGGAAGCTTTCTTT. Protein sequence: CASSQQGAEAFF.

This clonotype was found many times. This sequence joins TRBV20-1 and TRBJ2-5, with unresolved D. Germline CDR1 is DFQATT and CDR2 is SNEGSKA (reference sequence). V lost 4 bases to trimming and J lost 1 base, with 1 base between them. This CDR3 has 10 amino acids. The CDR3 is CSAIQETQYF. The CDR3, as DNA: TGCAGTGCTATCCAAGAGACCCAGTACTTC.

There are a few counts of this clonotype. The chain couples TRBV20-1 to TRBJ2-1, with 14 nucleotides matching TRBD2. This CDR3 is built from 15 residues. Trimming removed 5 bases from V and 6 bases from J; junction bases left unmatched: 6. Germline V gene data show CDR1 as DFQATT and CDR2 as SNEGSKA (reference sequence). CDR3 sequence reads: CSAPSGLAGGNEQFF. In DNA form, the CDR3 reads TGCAGTGCTCCCAGCGGACTAGCGGGAGGCAATGAGCAGTTCTTC.

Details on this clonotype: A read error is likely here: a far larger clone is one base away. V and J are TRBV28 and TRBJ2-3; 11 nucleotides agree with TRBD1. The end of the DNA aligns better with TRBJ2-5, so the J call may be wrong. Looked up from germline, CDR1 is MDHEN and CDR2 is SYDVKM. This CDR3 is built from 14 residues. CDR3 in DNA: TGTGCCAGCAGGTTAAGGGACAGGGGGAAGGTCCAGTACTTC. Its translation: CASRLRDRGKVQYF.

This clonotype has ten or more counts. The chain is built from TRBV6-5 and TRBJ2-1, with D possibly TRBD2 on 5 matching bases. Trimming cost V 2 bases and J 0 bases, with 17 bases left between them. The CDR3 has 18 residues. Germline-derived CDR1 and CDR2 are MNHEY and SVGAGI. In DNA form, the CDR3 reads TGTGCCAGCAGTTACATTTGGAGGTCACAGAACTCCTACAATGAGCAGTTCTTC. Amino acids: CASSYIWRSQNSYNEQFF.

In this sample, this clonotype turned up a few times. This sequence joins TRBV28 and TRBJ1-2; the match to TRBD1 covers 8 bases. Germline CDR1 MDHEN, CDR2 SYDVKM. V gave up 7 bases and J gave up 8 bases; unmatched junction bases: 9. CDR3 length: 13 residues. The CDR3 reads CASTETRQGGYTF. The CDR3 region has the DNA TGTGCCAGCACCGAAACCAGACAGGGGGGCTACACCTTC.

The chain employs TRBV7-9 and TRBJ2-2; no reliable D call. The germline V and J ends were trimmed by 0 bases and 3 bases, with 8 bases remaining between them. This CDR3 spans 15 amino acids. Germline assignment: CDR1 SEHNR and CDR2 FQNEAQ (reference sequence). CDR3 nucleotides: TGTGCCAGCAGCTTAGCCAGCGCGGACACCGGGGAGCTGTTTTTT. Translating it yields CASSLASADTGELFF.

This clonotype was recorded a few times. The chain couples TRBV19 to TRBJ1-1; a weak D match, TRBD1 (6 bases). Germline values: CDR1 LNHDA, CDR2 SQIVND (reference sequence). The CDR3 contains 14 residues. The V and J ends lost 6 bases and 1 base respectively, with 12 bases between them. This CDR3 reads CASRKQQGNTEAFF. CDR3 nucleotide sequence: TGTGCCAGTAGAAAACAACAGGGGAACACTGAAGCTTTCTTT.

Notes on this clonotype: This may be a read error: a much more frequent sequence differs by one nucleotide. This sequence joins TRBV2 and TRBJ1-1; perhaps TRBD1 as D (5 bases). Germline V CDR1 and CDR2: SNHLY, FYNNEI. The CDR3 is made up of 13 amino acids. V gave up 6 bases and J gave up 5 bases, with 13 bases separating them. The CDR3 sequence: CASRGNGGTEAFF. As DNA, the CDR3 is TGTGCCAGCAGGGGGAACGGGGGAACTGAAGCTTTCTTT.

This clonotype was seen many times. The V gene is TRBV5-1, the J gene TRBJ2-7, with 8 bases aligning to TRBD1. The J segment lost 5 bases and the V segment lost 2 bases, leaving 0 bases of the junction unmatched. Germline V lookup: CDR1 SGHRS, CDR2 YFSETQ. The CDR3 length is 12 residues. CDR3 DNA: TGCGCCAGCAGCTTACAGGGGGACGAGCAGTACTTC. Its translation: CASSLQGDEQYF. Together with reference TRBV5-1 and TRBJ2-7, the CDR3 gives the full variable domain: KAGVTQTPRYLIKTRGQQVTLSCSPISGHRSVSWYQQTPGQGLQFLFEYFSETQRNKGNFPGRFSGRQFSNSRSEMNVSTLELGDSALYLCASSLQGDEQYFGPGTRLTVT.

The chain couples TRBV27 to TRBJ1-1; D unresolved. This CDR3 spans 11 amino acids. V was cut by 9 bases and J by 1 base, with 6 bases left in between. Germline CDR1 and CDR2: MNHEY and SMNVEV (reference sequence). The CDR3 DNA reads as TGTGCCAGGCTACAGAACACTGAAGCTTTCTTT. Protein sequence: CARLQNTEAFF.

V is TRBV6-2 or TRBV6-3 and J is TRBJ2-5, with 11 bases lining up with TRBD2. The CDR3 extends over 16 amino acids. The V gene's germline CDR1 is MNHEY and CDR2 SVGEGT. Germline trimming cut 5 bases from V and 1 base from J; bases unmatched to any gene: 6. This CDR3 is CASSQTSGTGQETQYF. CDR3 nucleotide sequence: TGTGCCAGCAGTCAGACTAGCGGGACGGGCCAAGAGACCCAGTACTTC.

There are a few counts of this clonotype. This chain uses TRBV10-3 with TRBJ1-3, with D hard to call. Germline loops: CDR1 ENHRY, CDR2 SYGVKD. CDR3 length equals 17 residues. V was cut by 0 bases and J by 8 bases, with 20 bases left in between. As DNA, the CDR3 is TGTGCCATCAGTGAGTCCCCACCCGGCGCTTTTAGATACACCATATATTTT. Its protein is CAISESPPGAFRYTIYF.

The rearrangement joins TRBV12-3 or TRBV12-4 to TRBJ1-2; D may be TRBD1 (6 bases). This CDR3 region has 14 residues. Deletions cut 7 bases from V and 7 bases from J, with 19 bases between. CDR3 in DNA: TGTGCCAGCAAGGGTGAGGCGCGGGGGGCTGGCTACACCTTC. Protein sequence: CASKGEARGAGYTF.

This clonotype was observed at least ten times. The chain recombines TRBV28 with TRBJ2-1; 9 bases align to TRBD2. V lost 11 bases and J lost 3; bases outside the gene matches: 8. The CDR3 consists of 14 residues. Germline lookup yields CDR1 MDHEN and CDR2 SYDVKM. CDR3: CAGGRGGVYNEQFF. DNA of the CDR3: TGTGCCGGCGGGCGGGGGGGGGTCTACAATGAGCAGTTCTTC.

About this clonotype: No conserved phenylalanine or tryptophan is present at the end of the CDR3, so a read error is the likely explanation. The CDR3 bases are TGTGCCAGCAGACCGGGACTAGGTCAGGATACGCAGTATCTT. It translates to CASRPGLGQDTQYL. This chain joins TRBV7-9 and TRBJ2-3; TRBD2 agrees at 8 bases. This CDR3 region has 14 residues. Trimming cost V 6 bases and J 6 bases; bases outside gene matches: 8. The germline V gene has CDR1 SEHNR and CDR2 FQNEAQ (reference sequence).

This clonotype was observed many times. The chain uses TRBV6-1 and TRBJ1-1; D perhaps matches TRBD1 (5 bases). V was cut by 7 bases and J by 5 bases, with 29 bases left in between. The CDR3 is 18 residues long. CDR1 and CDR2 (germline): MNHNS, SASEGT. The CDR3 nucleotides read TGTGCCAGCACAGACGTGCCCGGTGGGGCCTCAAGGGGTACTGAAGCTTTCTTT. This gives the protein CASTDVPGGASRGTEAFF.

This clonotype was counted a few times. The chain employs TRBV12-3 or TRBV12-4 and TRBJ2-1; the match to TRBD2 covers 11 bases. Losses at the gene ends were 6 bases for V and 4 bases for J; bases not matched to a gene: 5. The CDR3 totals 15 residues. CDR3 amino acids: CASRATSGAYNEQFF. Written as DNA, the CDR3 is TGTGCCAGCAGAGCGACTAGCGGGGCTTACAATGAGCAGTTCTTC.

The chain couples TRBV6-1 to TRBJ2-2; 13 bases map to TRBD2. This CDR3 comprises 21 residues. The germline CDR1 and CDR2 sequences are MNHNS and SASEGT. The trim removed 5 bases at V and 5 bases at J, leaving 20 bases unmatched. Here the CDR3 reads CASSHPRTSGSPKRPTGELFF. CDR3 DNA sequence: TGTGCCAGCAGTCACCCCCGGACTAGCGGGAGCCCCAAGCGACCAACCGGGGAGCTGTTTTTT.

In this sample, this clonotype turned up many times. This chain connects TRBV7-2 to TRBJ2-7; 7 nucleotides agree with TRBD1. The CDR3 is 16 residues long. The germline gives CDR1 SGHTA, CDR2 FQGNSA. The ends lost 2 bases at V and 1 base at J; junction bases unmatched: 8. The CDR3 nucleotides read TGTGCCAGCAGCTTATATCCCGGGACAGTTTCCTACGAGCAGTACTTC. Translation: CASSLYPGTVSYEQYF.